This T cell receptor (beta chain) was captured by sequencing in a study of molecular identifiers for immune sequencing clone quantification. The overall study: Replicate RNA came from about 19,000 or 110,000 naive CD8 cells and was split five ways, and four parts were sequenced.

Sorted naive CD8 T cells were those defined as CD8+CD4-CCR7+CD45RA+. The germline CDR1 and CDR2 sequences are MNHEY and SMNVEV (reference sequence). This CDR3 has 16 residues. Germline trimming cut 5 bases from V and 8 bases from J; bases unmatched to any gene: 12. Whole-study results and caveats: Underestimated sizes of highly expanded clones could result from identical TCR molecules that share a barcode. Clones of above 20 RNA copies carried over 98% of effector molecules; in naive cells they carried under 1%.

TCRdb analysed the PCR reads with MiXCR anew, one entry per CDR3 protein. The data hold some 590,000 distinct CDR3 sequences, with about 25% observed a single time. This clonotype was observed at least ten times. What it binds is not known. Sequenced input: naive CD8+ T cells from blood, with Jurkat cell RNA spiked in. Subset: FACS-sorted CD8+CD4-CCR7+CD45RA+ naive T cells. This clonotype was sampled from a human donor in good health. Some libraries in this study had Jurkat cell RNA spiked in. The V call is TRBV27, the J call TRBJ2-1; 10 positions agree with TRBD2. The CDR3: CASSPVDSGRPDEQFF. In DNA form, the CDR3 reads TGTGCCAGCAGTCCCGTGGATAGCGGGAGGCCCGATGAGCAGTTCTTC.